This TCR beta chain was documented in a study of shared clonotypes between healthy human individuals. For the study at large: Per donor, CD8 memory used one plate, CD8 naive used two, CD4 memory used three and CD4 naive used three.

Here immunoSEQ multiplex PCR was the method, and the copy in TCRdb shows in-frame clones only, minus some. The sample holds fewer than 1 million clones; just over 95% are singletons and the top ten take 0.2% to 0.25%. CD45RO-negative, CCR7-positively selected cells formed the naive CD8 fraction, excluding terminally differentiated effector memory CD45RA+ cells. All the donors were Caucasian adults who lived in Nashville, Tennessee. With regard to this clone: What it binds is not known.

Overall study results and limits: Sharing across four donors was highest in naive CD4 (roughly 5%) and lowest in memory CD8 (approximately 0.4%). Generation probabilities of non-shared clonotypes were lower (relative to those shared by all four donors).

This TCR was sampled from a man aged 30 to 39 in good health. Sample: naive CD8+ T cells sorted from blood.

The CDR3 nucleotides read TGCGCCAGCAGCCAAGATCTATACAGCGGCCTTTCCTACGAGCAGTACTTC. Residues: CASSQDLYSGLSYEQYF. J is TRBJ2-7 and V is TRBV4-3; D may be TRBD2 (5 bases). Trimming shortened V by 0 bases and J by 1 base, and 16 bases separated the two germline ends. The CDR3 is 17 amino acids. Per the germline V gene, CDR1 is LGHNA and CDR2 is YSLEER.